The sequence of this T cell receptor (beta chain) was determined in a study of radiotherapy plus CTLA-4 blockade in lung cancer. Whole-study context: Objective responses were recorded in 15% to 20% of patients, with disease control recorded in 25% to 35%.

Assay: immunoSEQ multiplex PCR; the TCRdb copy retains only in-frame clones and omits some. The top ten hold about 31% of the sample, which has 9,500 to 15,000 clones, around 80% seen once. In chemo-refractory metastatic non-small-cell lung cancer, patients got ipilimumab CTLA-4 blockade together with focal radiation. As concerns this clone: Its specificity is unknown.

Overall study findings and caveats: Blood-borne expansion of tumor-derived TCR clones followed radiotherapy plus ipilimumab. With interferon-beta, early dynamics of blood T cell clones were reported to best predict response.

Trimming removed 4 bases from V and 1 base from J; junction bases left unmatched: 4. The CDR3 consists of 15 residues. CDR1 and CDR2 (germline): SGHNT, YYREEE (reference sequence). The material sequenced was peripheral blood, taken from a patient treated with radiotherapy plus ipilimumab. The receptor was derived from a human donor with non-small cell lung cancer that progressed on radiotherapy plus ipilimumab. The chain recombines TRBV5-4 with TRBJ2-5; 10 positions agree with TRBD2. The CDR3 loop reads CASSVPSGGQETQYF. In nucleotides, the CDR3 is TGTGCCAGCAGCGTCCCTAGCGGGGGCCAAGAGACCCAGTACTTC. Full variable domain (rest looked up from reference TRBV5-4 and TRBJ2-5): ETGVTQSPTHLIKTRGQQVTLRCSSQSGHNTVSWYQQALGQGPQFIFQYYREEENGRGNFPPRFSGLQFPNYSSELNVNALELDDSALYLCASSVPSGGQETQYFGPGTRLLVL.